This TCR beta chain was identified in a study of shared clonotypes between healthy human individuals. V was pared by 4 bases and J by 6 bases, with 10 bases between. CDR1 and CDR2 (germline): MNHEY, SVGAGI. This CDR3 is 12 amino acids long. Every subset had its genomic DNA shared out evenly among several immunoSEQ plates. Sequencing was performed with immunoSEQ multiplex PCR; in TCRdb, only in-frame clones are kept and a portion is missing. The sample yields 2 million to 2.5 million clones, 90% to 96% seen once. The sequence was collected from a man between 18 and 35 years old in good health. The chain has TRBV6-5 and TRBJ2-7; D may correspond to TRBD1 or TRBD2 (6 bases each). Specimen: naive CD4+ T cells sorted from blood. Subset specified: CD45RA+ positively selected. The CDR3 DNA reads TGTGCCAGCAGTTCCGGGGGCGGCGAGCAGTACTTC. Its translation is CASSSGGGEQYF.